This T cell receptor beta chain was sequenced for a study of Ad26.COV2.S vaccination and SARS-CoV-2 variants (dated by TCRdb to the early 2020s). Regarding the complete study: Vaccine-arm donors came from COV1001, a multicentre, randomized, double-blind, placebo-controlled phase I-IIa trial of Ad26.COV2.S in healthy adults. Ad26.COV2.S was given intramuscularly at 5x10^10 or 1x10^11 viral particles, as a single shot or as two shots 56 days apart. The specificity and breadth of SARS-CoV-2-reactive T cell receptors after Ad26.COV2.S vaccination were assessed by TCRbeta repertoire sequencing. A total of approximately 30 samples were included in the TCR-sequenced set, comprising around 19 Ad26.COV2.S vaccine recipients, 5 placebo recipients and 8 SARS-CoV-2 convalescent individuals. Trial participants were randomized into five groups of five: low-dose or high-dose Ad26.COV2.S given once or twice, or placebo on both occasions. Throughout the experiments and outcome assessment, investigators stayed blinded to trial group allocation. The paper as a whole reports these results and caveats: Ad26.COV2.S recipients had higher spike-specific TCR breadth than placebo recipients (P = 0.0014). It was noted by the authors that total T cell responses may have been underestimated by the TCR breadth and depth analyses. Comparing responses between vaccine doses or regimens was not something the study was powered to do. Substantial breadth of spike-specific CD8+ and CD4+ T cell responses was reported after vaccination. Vaccine and placebo recipients had comparable non-spike TCR breadth, which fits with the vaccine containing only spike.

From cysteine to phenylalanine, the CDR3 is 15 amino acids long. Only the CDR3 region is kept as DNA, spanning 45 bases read in frame from base 1. For CDR1 and CDR2, the germline V gene (reference sequence) lists SGHKS and YYEKEE. Trimmed from V: 0 bases; trimmed from J: 3 bases; junction bases lacking a gene match: 3. TCRbeta CDR3 regions were sequenced with the immunoSEQ Assay. After extraction, genomic DNA underwent amplification by bias-controlled multiplex PCR, followed by high-throughput sequencing. Per the authors' processing: To quantify the absolute abundance of every unique TCRbeta CDR3 region, sequences were collapsed and filtered. T cell fraction was estimated by normalizing TCRbeta template counts to usable DNA, which was measured by amplifying reference genes present in all nucleated cells. Repertoire TCRs were annotated as SARS-CoV-2-specific by exact matching of V gene, CDR3 amino acid sequence and J gene to a known reactive TCR set. The reference SARS-CoV-2 TCR set came from MIRA and was filtered for enrichment in COVID-19-positive ImmuneCODE repertoires, removing public or cross-reactive TCRs. Based on the MIRA antigens, annotated TCRs were further analysed at the level of specific ORF or position within ORF. Breadth was defined as annotated unique rearrangements over total unique productive rearrangements; depth was the summed frequency of those rearrangements. TCR breadth was compared between groups using two-sided Wilcoxon rank-sum tests. Here the immuneACCESS table is served through TCRdb, limited to in-frame sequences with V and J called. Missing clones are a known gap in these copies; in checked studies unresolved V genes cover under half, and the rest lacks a known reason. Clone size and the V and J calls come from that table; the DNA yielded D and trimming. The table for this sample lists hundreds of thousands of clones; roughly 90% of them were counted only once. The ten largest clonotypes hold about 1.5% of the sample.

On this clone itself: Its antigen has not been determined. Base-call qualities are not available, and no considerably larger clone is one nucleotide away.

The intended sense of this specimen's treatment or condition label: 15 to 20 received Ad26.COV2.S at low or high dose, single or two shots; 5 received placebo; per-sample allocation not given. For vaccine and placebo recipients, the sequenced repertoires came from samples collected on day 63 after the first injection. In Cohort 1b, around 23 adults aged 18-55 years were enrolled at a single site in Boston, USA, between 29 July and 7 August 2020. Ad26.COV2.S was a replication-incompetent adenovirus type 26 vector that expressed a prefusion-stabilized SARS-CoV-2 spike protein derived from the original Wuhan strain.

This clonotype originated in a person between 18 and 65 years old who received the Ad26.COV2.S COVID-19 vaccine or a placebo. The rearrangement combines TRBV5-5 with TRBJ2-1, and TRBD2 aligns with 7 junction nucleotides. Sequenced material: peripheral blood, taken in a trial of Ad26.COV2.S vaccine versus placebo. The CDR3 here reads CASSLDSGYYNEQFF. The nucleotide sequence reads as follows: TGTGCCAGCAGCTTGGATAGCGGGTACTACAATGAGCAGTTCTTC.